The 32 T cell receptor beta chains listed next were all sequenced from one sample in a study of T-cell memory formation after mild COVID-19. Using its own MiXCR run on the 5' RACE reads, TCRdb lists one record per CDR3 protein. This repertoire shows 250,000 to 300,000 distinct CDR3 sequences, around 16% found once; its top ten account for roughly 20%. Source material: PBMCs or a T cell subset sorted from them (not recorded which). These TCRs come from a man aged 18 to 35 who had mild COVID-19 (a few samples of this study predate the infection). Cell type and time point are not known.

The chain uses TRBV12-3 or TRBV12-4 and TRBJ2-5; TRBD2 might be the D (6 bases). Between the trimmed V and J ends, which lost 5 bases and 0 bases, there was a span of 10 bases. The CDR3 has 14 amino acids. The CDR3 protein is CASSPAGYQETQYF. The CDR3 nucleotides read TGTGCCAGCAGTCCTGCGGGGTACCAAGAGACCCAGTACTTC.

In this sample, this clonotype turned up a few times. This sequence joins TRBV12-3 or TRBV12-4 and TRBJ1-1; a weak D match, TRBD1 (6 bases). This CDR3 spans 14 amino acids. Trimming removed 5 bases at V and 1 base at J, with 11 bases between. The CDR3 nucleotides read TGTGCCAGCAGTAGATTGACAGGGAACACTGAAGCTTTCTTT. Its protein product is CASSRLTGNTEAFF.

This clonotype was detected only a few times. The CDR3 loop is CASSYAGTGLVTEAFF. The DNA for the CDR3 is TGTGCCAGCAGTTACGCCGGGACAGGGTTGGTTACTGAAGCTTTCTTT. The gene calls are TRBV6-5 and TRBJ1-1, with 9 bases lining up with TRBD1. The CDR3 totals 16 residues. Unmatched junction bases numbered 9, after V lost 2 bases and J lost 5 bases. Looked up from germline, CDR1 is MNHEY and CDR2 is SVGAGI.

The chain has TRBV25-1 and TRBJ2-5, with TRBD2 as a possible D gene (5 bases). Germline V gives CDR1 MGHDK, CDR2 SYGVNS. There are 15 residues in the CDR3. V lost 4 bases to trimming and J lost 5 bases, with 17 bases between them. The chain's CDR3 is CASSGLRWPDETQYF. CDR3 bases: TGTGCCAGCAGTGGACTACGTTGGCCGGACGAGACCCAGTACTTC.

This clonotype was counted between two and nine times. This rearrangement joins TRBV30 to TRBJ2-7; the D call may be TRBD1 or TRBD2 (6 bases each). Germline loops: CDR1 GTSNPN, CDR2 SVGIG (reference sequence). Trimming pared 2 bases from V and 11 bases from J, leaving 25 bases between. There are 15 residues in the CDR3. In DNA, the CDR3 is TGTGCCTGGAGTCCAGACACCGTCGGGGGACATAGAAAGTACTTC. It specifies CAWSPDTVGGHRKYF.

The table lists this clonotype with a few counts. The chain employs TRBV7-9 and TRBJ2-7, with D perhaps matching TRBD1 (6 bases). The CDR3 runs 13 residues. The V end was cut by 5 bases, the J end by 3 bases, with 11 bases between. Germline CDR1 reads SEHNR; CDR2 reads FQNEAQ (reference sequence). CDR3 amino acids: CASSRDTDYEQYV. CDR3 nucleotide sequence: TGTGCCAGCAGCAGGGACACAGACTACGAGCAGTACGTC.

V gene TRBV5-1 combines with J gene TRBJ2-1; maybe TRBD1 (6 bases). V was shortened by 0 bases and J by 12 bases, with 16 bases between the two germline ends. The CDR3 is made up of 14 amino acids. Per the germline V gene, CDR1 is SGHRS and CDR2 is YFSETQ. The CDR3: CASSLEQMTGVQFF. The CDR3 coding sequence is TGCGCCAGCAGCTTGGAACAAATGACAGGTGTGCAGTTCTTC.

This clonotype was seen a handful of times. The chain employs TRBV7-9 and TRBJ1-5; no clear D gene. The ends were cut back, 3 bases at V and 4 bases at J, with 10 bases in the middle. Germline values: CDR1 SEHNR, CDR2 FQNEAQ (reference sequence). The CDR3 spans 14 residues. Here the CDR3 DNA reads TGTGCCAGCAGCTTGATACAGTCTAATCAGCCCCAGCATTTT. Translation gives CASSLIQSNQPQHF.

In its sample, this clonotype was seen many times. The junction and the germline gene differ at one end; a read error may be behind it. The genes are TRBV7-4 and TRBJ1-2; no clear D. This CDR3 has 14 amino acids. Germline loops: CDR1 SGHVT, CDR2 SQSDAQ. For the CDR3, the DNA is TGTGCCAGCATCTTAGGCGGCTACTCCCCCGACTACACCTTC. Its protein product is CASILGGYSPDYTF.

The table lists this clonotype with a few counts. This rearrangement joins TRBV27 to TRBJ2-7; 7 bases agree with TRBD1. The CDR3 is made up of 14 amino acids. Germline V CDR1 and CDR2: MNHEY, SMNVEV (reference sequence). The V gene end was trimmed by 5 bases and the J gene end by 2 bases; junction bases not matched to a gene: 6. The CDR3 protein is CASSPAGTAYEQYV. As DNA, the CDR3 is TGTGCCAGCAGTCCCGCCGGGACAGCCTACGAGCAGTACGTC.

This clonotype has just a few counts. The chain recombines TRBV6-5 with TRBJ1-2; D uncertain. The CDR3 spans 15 residues. The ends were cut back, 6 bases at V and 1 base at J, with 15 bases in the middle. CDR1 MNHEY and CDR2 SVGAGI come from the germline V gene. The CDR3 loop is CASRPVLGNNYGYTF. The CDR3 DNA reads TGTGCCAGCAGACCCGTCCTTGGGAATAACTATGGCTACACCTTC.

This chain uses TRBV28 with TRBJ2-5, with 10 bases aligning to TRBD1. Germline assignment: CDR1 MDHEN and CDR2 SYDVKM. The CDR3 is 18 amino acids. V lost 5 bases, J lost 2 bases, and 14 bases stayed unmatched. CDR3 loop: CASSPGQGPVSAQETQYF. CDR3 DNA sequence: TGTGCCAGCAGTCCGGGACAGGGGCCCGTCTCAGCTCAAGAGACCCAGTACTTC.

The chain carries TRBV5-6 and TRBJ2-3; 13 nucleotides match TRBD2. This CDR3 region has 14 residues. V was clipped by 5 bases and J by 6 bases; unmatched bases: 3. The germline V gene encodes CDR1 SGHDT and CDR2 YYEEEE. The CDR3 spells CASRLAGGPDTQYF. The CDR3 bases are TGTGCCAGCAGACTAGCGGGGGGGCCGGATACGCAGTATTTT.

The chain carries TRBV15 and TRBJ2-1; TRBD1 matches at 9 bases. CDR1 LNHNV and CDR2 YYDKDF come from the germline V gene (reference sequence). With V trimmed by 6 bases and J by 10 bases, 13 bases remained unmatched. The CDR3 contains 15 residues. CDR3 nucleotides: TGTGCCACCAGAAGGGGGCCGGGACAGGGTAGCGAGCAGTTCTTC. Protein product: CATRRGPGQGSEQFF.

Many counts were recorded for this clonotype. The rearrangement links TRBV3-2 to TRBJ2-7; the D segment call TRBD1 is taken from the table without a DNA check. TRBV3-2 represents a pseudogene. The CDR3 consists of 14 residues. The CDR3 nucleotides are TGTGCCAGCAGCCAAGAGACAGGGGGCTACGAGCAGTACGTC. It codes for CASSQETGGYEQYV.

The chain recombines TRBV5-1 with TRBJ1-4; 10 bases fit TRBD1. The CDR3 sequence is 16 residues long. The V and J ends lost 4 bases and 6 bases, in that order; junction bases with no gene match: 9. CDR1 is SGHRS and CDR2 is YFSETQ in the germline V gene. The CDR3 nucleotides read TGCGCCAGCAGCCACGCCGGGACAGGGGAGGATGAAAAACTGTTTTTT. The encoded protein is CASSHAGTGEDEKLFF.

In its sample, this clonotype was seen many times. This chain connects TRBV20-1 to TRBJ1-1, with 7 bases fitting TRBD1. Germline assignment: CDR1 DFQATT and CDR2 SNEGSKA (reference sequence). J was trimmed by 1 base and V by 5 bases; bases with no gene match: 10. CDR3 length: 15 residues. CDR3 in DNA: TGCAGTGCTCTGGATGACAGGGCCCCGAACACTGAAGCTTTCTTT. Amino acids: CSALDDRAPNTEAFF.

This clonotype was seen many times. The chain uses TRBV6-5 and TRBJ2-3, with 7 bases fitting TRBD2. V dropped 6 bases and J dropped 4; count of bases not matched to a gene: 7. This CDR3 region has 14 residues. CDR1 and CDR2 (germline): MNHEY, SVGAGI. CDR3 in DNA: TGTGCCAGCAGGTCTTTCGGGGGGTCAGATACGCAGTATTTT. Translating gives CASRSFGGSDTQYF.

This chain uses TRBV7-8 with TRBJ1-2; D possibly corresponds to TRBD1 (5 bases). The CDR3 extends over 13 amino acids. Trimming pared 5 bases from V and 5 bases from J, leaving 12 bases between. The V gene's germline CDR1 is SGHVS and CDR2 FQNEAQ. CDR3 nucleotides: TGTGCCAGCAGCATGAGGGGCGGATATGGCTACACCTTC. It yields the protein CASSMRGGYGYTF.

This clonotype was detected a few times. The CDR3 region is CASSQVSADTQYF. The CDR3 bases are TGTGCCAGCAGCCAGGTTTCGGCAGATACGCAGTATTTT. The chain is built from TRBV14 and TRBJ2-3; no reliable D call. V was shortened by 3 bases and J by 4 bases, with 8 bases between the two germline ends. The V gene's germline CDR1 is SGHDN and CDR2 FVKESK. The CDR3 length is 13 residues.

This clonotype was found many times. The V call is TRBV11-1, the J call TRBJ1-1; D is unclear. The CDR3 contains 13 residues. Per the germline V gene, CDR1 is SGHAT and CDR2 is FQDESV (reference sequence). V was trimmed by 1 base and J by 4 bases, leaving 7 bases between them. CDR3 in amino acids: CASSLEGSTEAFF. In nucleotides, the CDR3 is TGTGCCAGCAGCTTAGAGGGTAGCACTGAAGCTTTCTTT.

J is TRBJ2-1 and V is TRBV7-6, with 8 nucleotides matching TRBD2. CDR1 SGHVS and CDR2 FNYEAQ come from the germline V gene. The CDR3 is 17 residues long. With 1 base clipped from V and 7 bases from J, the junction kept 12 bases outside the gene matches. The CDR3 is CASSLGLRGGRMNEQFF. In nucleotides, the CDR3 is TGTGCCAGCAGCTTAGGCCTCCGGGGGGGCCGAATGAATGAGCAGTTCTTC.

This clonotype occurred many times. J is TRBJ2-1 and V is TRBV10-1, with no clear D. The CDR3 is 17 residues long. Germline V gives CDR1 WNHNN, CDR2 SYGVQD (reference sequence). Trimming cost V 0 bases and J 0 bases, with 12 bases left between them. CDR3 region: CASSESRQETSYNEQFF. In DNA form, the CDR3 reads TGCGCCAGCAGTGAGTCTAGGCAGGAGACCTCCTACAATGAGCAGTTCTTC.

This clonotype has at least ten counts. This chain links TRBV5-1 with TRBJ2-1, with 9 bases lining up with TRBD2. CDR3 length: 15 residues. Germline V gene data show CDR1 as SGHRS and CDR2 as YFSETQ. With 3 bases clipped from V and 4 bases from J, the junction kept 5 bases outside the gene matches. CDR3 region: CASSSAGGKYNEQFF. In DNA, the CDR3 is TGCGCCAGCAGCTCTGCGGGGGGGAAGTACAATGAGCAGTTCTTC.

The chain combines TRBV7-2 with TRBJ2-1, with D perhaps TRBD1 (6 bases). The length of the CDR3 is 18 residues. The V gene's germline CDR1 is SGHTA and CDR2 FQGNSA. V lost 8 bases to trimming and J lost 7 bases, with 30 bases between them. The CDR3 sequence is CASLPHRRQVSFGNEQFF. The CDR3 bases are TGTGCCAGCCTTCCCCACCGCCGACAGGTCTCCTTCGGGAATGAGCAGTTCTTC.

The gene calls are TRBV28 and TRBJ2-1; 9 bases agree with TRBD1. Germline values: CDR1 MDHEN, CDR2 SYDVKM. The CDR3 extends over 14 amino acids. The ends lost 2 bases at V and 8 bases at J; junction bases unmatched: 4. CDR3 sequence: CASSLGTGWDEQFF. The CDR3 bases are TGTGCCAGCAGTTTAGGGACAGGGTGGGATGAGCAGTTCTTC.

This clonotype was seen ten or more times. The rearrangement uses TRBV4-3 and TRBJ2-1; TRBD1 matches 8 bases. Unmatched junction bases numbered 7, after V lost 0 bases and J lost 0 bases. The CDR3 contains 18 residues. Germline loops: CDR1 LGHNA, CDR2 YSLEER. The CDR3 here is CASSQDGWDRFSYNEQFF. The CDR3 coding sequence is TGCGCCAGCAGCCAAGATGGGTGGGACAGGTTCTCCTACAATGAGCAGTTCTTC.

The J gene is TRBJ1-5, the V gene TRBV20-1, with D unresolved. V was trimmed by 3 bases and J by 3 bases, leaving 9 bases between them. This CDR3 comprises 13 residues. CDR1 and CDR2 from the germline V gene are DFQATT and SNEGSKA (reference sequence). The CDR3 DNA is TGCAGTGCTAGCTCCAGTATCAATCAGCCCCAGCATTTT. It codes for CSASSSINQPQHF.

The chain is built from TRBV6-2 or TRBV6-3 and TRBJ2-5; D not certain. CDR1 MNHEY and CDR2 SVGEGT come from the germline V gene. Trimming shortened V by 4 bases and J by 5 bases, and 11 bases separated the two germline ends. The length of the CDR3 is 13 residues. CDR3 protein: CASSSSRWETQYF. As DNA, the CDR3 is TGTGCCAGCAGTTCCTCCCGATGGGAGACCCAGTACTTC.

This clonotype was picked up many times. The gene calls are TRBV4-1 and TRBJ1-2; unclear D gene. The CDR3 contains 13 residues. Per the germline V gene, CDR1 is MGHRA and CDR2 is YSYEKL. Trimming shortened V by 1 base and J by 7 bases, and 10 bases separated the two germline ends. As DNA, the CDR3 is TGCGCCAGCAGCCAAGGAGCGGGCGGTGGCTACACCTTC. This translates into CASSQGAGGGYTF.

The V call is TRBV6-2 or TRBV6-3, the J call TRBJ2-3, with unresolved D. V lost 0 bases and J lost 1, with 11 bases in between. The CDR3 totals 16 residues. CDR1 is MNHEY and CDR2 is SVGEGT in the germline V gene. For the CDR3, the DNA is TGTGCCAGCAGTTACTCTGGGTTTATGGGCACAGATACGCAGTATTTT. Encoded protein: CASSYSGFMGTDTQYF.

This clonotype was recorded a few times. The chain employs TRBV11-2 and TRBJ2-2; 8 positions agree with TRBD1. CDR1 is SGHAT, CDR2 FQNNGV, per germline. The CDR3 is made up of 15 amino acids. V trimming: 5 bases; J trimming: 3 bases; junction bases outside the gene matches: 5. The CDR3 DNA reads as TGTGCCAGCAGCCTGGACAGGGATCACACCGGGGAGCTGTTTTTT. Protein: CASSLDRDHTGELFF.